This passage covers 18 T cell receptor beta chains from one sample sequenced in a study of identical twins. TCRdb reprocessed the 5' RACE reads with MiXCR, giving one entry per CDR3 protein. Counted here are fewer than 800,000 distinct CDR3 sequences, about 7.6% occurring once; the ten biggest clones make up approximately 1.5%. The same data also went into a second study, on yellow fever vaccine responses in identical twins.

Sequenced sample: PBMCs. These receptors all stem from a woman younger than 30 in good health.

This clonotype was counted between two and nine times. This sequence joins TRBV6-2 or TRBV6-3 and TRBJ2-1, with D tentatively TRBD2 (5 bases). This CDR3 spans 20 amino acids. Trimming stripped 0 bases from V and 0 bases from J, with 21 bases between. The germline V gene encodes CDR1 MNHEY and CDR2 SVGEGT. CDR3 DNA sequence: TGTGCCAGCAGTTACTCGTCCCCAATCTCGAGGGCCAGCTCCTACAATGAGCAGTTCTTC. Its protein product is CASSYSSPISRASSYNEQFF.

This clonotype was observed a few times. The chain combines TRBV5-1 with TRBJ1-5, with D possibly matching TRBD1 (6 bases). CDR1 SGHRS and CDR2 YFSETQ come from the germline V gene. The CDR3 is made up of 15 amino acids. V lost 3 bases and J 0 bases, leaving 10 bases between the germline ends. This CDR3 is CASSWGQHSNQPQHF. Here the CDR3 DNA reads TGCGCCAGCAGCTGGGGACAACATAGCAATCAGCCCCAGCATTTT.

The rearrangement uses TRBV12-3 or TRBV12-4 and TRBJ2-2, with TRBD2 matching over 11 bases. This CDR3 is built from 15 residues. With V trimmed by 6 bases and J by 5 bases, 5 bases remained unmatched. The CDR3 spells CASSRLAGKTGELFF. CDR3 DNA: TGTGCCAGCAGCCGACTAGCGGGAAAAACCGGGGAGCTGTTTTTT.

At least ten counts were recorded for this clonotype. CDR3 bases: TGTGCCTCAAGGGGGTCGGCTAGCGGGTTCCTTGGAGATACGCAGTATTTT. Translation gives CASRGSASGFLGDTQYF. The chain is built from TRBV7-8 and TRBJ2-3; 8 bases are a match to TRBD2. This CDR3 is built from 17 residues. V lost 11 bases and J lost 5; bases outside the gene matches: 21. CDR1 is SGHVS, CDR2 FQNEAQ, per germline.

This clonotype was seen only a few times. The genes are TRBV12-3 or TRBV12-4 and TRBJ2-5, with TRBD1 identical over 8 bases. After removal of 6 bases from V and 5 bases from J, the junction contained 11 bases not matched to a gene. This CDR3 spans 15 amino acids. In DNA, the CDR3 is TGTGCCAGCAGCTACCGACAGGGGCTAGCGGAGACCCAGTACTTC. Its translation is CASSYRQGLAETQYF.

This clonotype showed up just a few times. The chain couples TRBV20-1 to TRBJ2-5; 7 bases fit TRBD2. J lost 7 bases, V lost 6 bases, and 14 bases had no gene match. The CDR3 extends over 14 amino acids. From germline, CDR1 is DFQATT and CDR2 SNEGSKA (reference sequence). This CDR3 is CSARTLAVRGTQYF. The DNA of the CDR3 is TGCAGTGCGAGAACTCTAGCGGTGCGGGGGACCCAGTACTTC.

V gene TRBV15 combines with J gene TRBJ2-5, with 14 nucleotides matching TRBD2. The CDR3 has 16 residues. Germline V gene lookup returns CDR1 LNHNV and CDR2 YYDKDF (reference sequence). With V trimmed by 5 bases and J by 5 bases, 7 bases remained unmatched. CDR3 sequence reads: CATSRGTSGSAETQYF. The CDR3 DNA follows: TGTGCCACCAGCCGGGGGACTAGCGGGAGTGCGGAGACCCAGTACTTC.

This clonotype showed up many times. The CDR3 loop reads CASSSLGHTEAFF. The CDR3 bases are TGCGCCAGCAGTAGTCTGGGGCACACTGAAGCTTTCTTT. The chain combines TRBV5-1 with TRBJ1-1; D is possibly TRBD1 (5 bases). Between the trimmed V and J ends, which lost 5 bases and 3 bases, there was a span of 11 bases. This CDR3 is built from 13 residues. Germline CDR1 SGHRS, CDR2 YFSETQ.

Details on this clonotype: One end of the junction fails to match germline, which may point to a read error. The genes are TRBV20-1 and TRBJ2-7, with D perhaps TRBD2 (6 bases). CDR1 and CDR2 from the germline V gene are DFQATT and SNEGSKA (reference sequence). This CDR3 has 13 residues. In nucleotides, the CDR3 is TGCAGCGCTAGAGAATTGGAGGGGAACGAGCAGTACTTC. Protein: CSARELEGNEQYF.

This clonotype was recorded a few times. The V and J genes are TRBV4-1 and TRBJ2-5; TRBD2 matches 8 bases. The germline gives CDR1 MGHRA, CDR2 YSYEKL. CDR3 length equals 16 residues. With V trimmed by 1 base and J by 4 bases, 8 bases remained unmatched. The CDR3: CASSQVPGGARETQYF. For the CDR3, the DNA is TGCGCCAGCAGCCAAGTACCCGGGGGGGCAAGAGAGACCCAGTACTTC.

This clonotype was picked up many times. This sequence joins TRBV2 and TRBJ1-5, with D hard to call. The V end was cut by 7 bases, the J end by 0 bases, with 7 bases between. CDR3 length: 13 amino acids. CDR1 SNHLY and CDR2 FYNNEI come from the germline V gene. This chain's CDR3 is CASNSVSNQPQHF. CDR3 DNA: TGTGCCAGCAACAGTGTTAGCAATCAGCCCCAGCATTTT.

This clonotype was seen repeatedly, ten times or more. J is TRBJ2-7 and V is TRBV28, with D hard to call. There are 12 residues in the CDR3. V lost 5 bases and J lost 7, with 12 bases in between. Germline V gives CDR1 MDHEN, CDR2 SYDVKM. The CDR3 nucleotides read TGTGCCAGCAGTCCAGGTCTTGCGGAGCAGTACGTC. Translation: CASSPGLAEQYV.

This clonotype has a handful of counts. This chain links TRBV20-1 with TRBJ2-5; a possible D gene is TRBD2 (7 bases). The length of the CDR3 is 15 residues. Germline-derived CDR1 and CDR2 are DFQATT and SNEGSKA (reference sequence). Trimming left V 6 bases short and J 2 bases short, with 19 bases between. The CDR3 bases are TGCAGTGCCGACGGGGGGCTCGGGCGGCAAGAGACCCAGTACTTC. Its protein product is CSADGGLGRQETQYF.

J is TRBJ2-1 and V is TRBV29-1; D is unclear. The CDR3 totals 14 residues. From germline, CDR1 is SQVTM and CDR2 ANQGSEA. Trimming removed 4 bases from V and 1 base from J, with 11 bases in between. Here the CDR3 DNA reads TGCAGCGTTGTTGGGCGACTTTCCTACAATGAGCAGTTCTTC. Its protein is CSVVGRLSYNEQFF.

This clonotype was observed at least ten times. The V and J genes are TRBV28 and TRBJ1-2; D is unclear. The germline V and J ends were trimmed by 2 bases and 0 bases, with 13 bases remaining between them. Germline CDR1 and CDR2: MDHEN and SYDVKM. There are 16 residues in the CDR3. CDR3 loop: CASSLTMALANYGYTF. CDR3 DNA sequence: TGTGCCAGCAGTTTAACAATGGCACTGGCTAACTATGGCTACACCTTC.

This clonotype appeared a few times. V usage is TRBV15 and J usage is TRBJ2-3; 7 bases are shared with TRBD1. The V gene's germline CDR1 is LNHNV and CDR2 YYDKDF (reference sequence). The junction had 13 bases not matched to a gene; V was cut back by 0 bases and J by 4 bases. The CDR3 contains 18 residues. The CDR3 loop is CATSREKRTGTVADTQYF. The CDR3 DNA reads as TGTGCCACCAGCAGAGAAAAAAGAACCGGGACAGTCGCAGATACGCAGTATTTT.

CDR3 nucleotide sequence: TGTGCCAGCAGCCAAGTATGGGGGGGGCCCGTGAATGAGCAGTTCTTC. It specifies CASSQVWGGPVNEQFF. V is TRBV3-1 and J is TRBJ2-1, with D possibly being TRBD2 (7 bases). Trimming removed 1 base from V and 7 bases from J, with 17 bases in between. Looked up from germline, CDR1 is LGHDT and CDR2 is YNNKEL (reference sequence). The CDR3 totals 16 residues.

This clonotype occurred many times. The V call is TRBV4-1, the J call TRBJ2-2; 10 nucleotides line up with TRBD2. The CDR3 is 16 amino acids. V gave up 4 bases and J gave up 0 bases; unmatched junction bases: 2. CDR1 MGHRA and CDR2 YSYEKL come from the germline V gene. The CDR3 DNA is TGCGCCAGCAGCCGTCTAGCGGGGGCGAACACCGGGGAGCTGTTTTTT. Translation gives CASSRLAGANTGELFF.